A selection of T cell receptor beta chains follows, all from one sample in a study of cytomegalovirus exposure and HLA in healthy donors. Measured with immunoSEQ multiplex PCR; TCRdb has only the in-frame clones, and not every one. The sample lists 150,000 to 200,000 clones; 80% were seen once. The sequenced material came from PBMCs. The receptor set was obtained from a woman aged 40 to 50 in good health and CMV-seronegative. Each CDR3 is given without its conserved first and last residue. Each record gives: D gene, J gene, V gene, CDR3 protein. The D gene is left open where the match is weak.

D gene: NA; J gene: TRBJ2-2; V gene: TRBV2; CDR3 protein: ASRPNPANGELF
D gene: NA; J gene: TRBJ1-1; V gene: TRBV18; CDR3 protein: ASSPGASVMNTEAF
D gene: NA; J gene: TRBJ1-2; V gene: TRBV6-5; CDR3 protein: ASRHRGGYT
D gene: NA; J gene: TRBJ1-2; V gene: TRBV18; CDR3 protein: ASSPGQGDGYT
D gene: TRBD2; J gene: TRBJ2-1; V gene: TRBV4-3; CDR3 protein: ASSQEGAGGGSQF
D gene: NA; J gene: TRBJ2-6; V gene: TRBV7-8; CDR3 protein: ASSLDGASGANGLT
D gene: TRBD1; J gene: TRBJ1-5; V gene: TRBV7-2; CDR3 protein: ASSLAGGFGNQPQH
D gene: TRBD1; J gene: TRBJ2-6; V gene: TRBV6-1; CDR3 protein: ASSGTGLSGANGLT
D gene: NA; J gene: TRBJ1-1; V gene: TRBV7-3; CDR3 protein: ASSLTGQKTEAF
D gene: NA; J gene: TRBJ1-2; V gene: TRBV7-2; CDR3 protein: ASSSIVRGYT
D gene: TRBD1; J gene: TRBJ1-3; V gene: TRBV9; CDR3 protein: ASSARQGKGNTIY
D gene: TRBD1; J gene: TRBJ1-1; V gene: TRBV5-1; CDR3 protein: ASSPRGIGSTEAF
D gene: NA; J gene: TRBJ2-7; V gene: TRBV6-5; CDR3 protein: ASSQDTYEQY
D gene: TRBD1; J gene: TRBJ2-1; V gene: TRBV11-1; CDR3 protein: ASSLFRDRGRGTEQF
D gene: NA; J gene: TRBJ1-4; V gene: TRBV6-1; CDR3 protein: ASSATGLDEKLF
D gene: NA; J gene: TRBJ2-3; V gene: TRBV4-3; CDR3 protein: ASSQDLVGVADTQY
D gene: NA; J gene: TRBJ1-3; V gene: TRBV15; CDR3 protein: ATSRERVSGNTIY
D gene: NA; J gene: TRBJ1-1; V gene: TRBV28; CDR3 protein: ASSLGGHTEAF
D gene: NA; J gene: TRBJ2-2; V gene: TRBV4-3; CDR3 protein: ASSPGSGRDTGELF
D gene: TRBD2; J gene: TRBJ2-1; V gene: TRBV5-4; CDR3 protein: ASSPETSGRGDEQF
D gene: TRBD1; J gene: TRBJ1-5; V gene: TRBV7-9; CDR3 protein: SSSEIGTGGNQPQH
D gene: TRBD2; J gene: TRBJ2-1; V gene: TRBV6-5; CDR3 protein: ASSRGLAGGGEQF
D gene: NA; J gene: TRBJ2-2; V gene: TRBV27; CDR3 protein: ASRNTGKPGELF
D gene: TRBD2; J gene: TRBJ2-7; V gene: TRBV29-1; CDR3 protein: SVEGSGGLAGGPNEQY
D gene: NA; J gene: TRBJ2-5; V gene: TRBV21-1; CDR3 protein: ASSCPADSQETQY
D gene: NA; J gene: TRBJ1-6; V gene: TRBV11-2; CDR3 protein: ASSQLTGRAYNSPLH
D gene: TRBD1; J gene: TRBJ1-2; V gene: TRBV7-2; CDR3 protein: ASSPGQPVGYGYT
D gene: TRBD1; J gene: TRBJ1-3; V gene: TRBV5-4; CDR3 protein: ASSLGDRARGNTIY
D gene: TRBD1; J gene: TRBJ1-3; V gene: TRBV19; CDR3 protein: ASSRDRFSGNTIY
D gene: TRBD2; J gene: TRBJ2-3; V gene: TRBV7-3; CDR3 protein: ASSPGLEDTQY
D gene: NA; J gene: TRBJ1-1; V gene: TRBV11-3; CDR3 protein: ASSSSGWGLVGTEAF
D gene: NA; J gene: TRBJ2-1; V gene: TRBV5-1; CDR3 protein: ASSLDGSYNEQF